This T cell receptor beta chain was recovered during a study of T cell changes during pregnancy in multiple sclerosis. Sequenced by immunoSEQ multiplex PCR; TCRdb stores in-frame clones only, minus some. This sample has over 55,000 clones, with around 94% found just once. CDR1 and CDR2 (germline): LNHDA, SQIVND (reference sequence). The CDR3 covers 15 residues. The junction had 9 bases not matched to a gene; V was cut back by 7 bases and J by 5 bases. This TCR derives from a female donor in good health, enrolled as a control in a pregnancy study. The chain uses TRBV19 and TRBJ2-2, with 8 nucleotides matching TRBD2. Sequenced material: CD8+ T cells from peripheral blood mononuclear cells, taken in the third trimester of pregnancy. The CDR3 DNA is TGTGCCAGTAATGACGGGGGGGGCTATACCGGGGAGCTGTTTTTT. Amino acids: CASNDGGGYTGELFF. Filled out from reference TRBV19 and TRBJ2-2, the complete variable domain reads DGGITQSPKYLFRKEGQNVTLSCEQNLNHDAMYWYRQDPGQGLRLIYYSQIVNDFQKGDIAEGYSVSREKKESFPLTVTSAQKNPTAFYLCASNDGGGYTGELFFGEGSRLTVL.